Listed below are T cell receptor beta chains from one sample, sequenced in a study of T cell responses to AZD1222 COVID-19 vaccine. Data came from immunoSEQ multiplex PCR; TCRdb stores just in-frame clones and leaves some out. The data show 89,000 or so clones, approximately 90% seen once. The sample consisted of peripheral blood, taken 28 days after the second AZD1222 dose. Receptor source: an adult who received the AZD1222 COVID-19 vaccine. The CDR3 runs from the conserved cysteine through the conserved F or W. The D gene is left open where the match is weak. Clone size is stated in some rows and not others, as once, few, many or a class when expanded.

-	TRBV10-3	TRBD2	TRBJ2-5	TGTGCCATCAGTAGAGCGGGAAGGGAAGAGACCCAGTACTTC	CAISRAGREETQYF
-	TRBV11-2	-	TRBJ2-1	TGTGCCAGCAGCTTGGGGGACAACAGAGAGCAGTTCTTC	CASSLGDNREQFF
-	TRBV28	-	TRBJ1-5	TGTGCCAGCAGTCGCCATGGGAGTACCTATAGCAATCAGCCCCAGCATTTT	CASSRHGSTYSNQPQHF
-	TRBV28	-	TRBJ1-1	TGTGCCAGCAGTTTCTTGGGGGGCGCGGGAGCTTTCTTT	CASSFLGGAGAFF
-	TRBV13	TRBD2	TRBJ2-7	TGTGCCAGCAGCTCGGGACTAGCGAATACCTACGAGCAGTACTTC	CASSSGLANTYEQYF
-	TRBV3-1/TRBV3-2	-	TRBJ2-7	TGTGCCAGCAGCCCCCACGGGGGGCCCTACGAGCAGTACTTC	CASSPHGGPYEQYF
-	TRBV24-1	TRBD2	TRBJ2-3	TGTGCCACCAGTGATCCCCACCGGGCTAGCGGGAACGACGATACGCAGTATTTT	CATSDPHRASGNDDTQYF
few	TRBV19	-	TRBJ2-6	TGTGCCAGTAGTCCCGCCGGGACCGTCTCTGGGGCCAACGTCCTGACTTTC	CASSPAGTVSGANVLTF
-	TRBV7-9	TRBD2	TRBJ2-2	TGTGCCAGCAGCCCGGGACTAGCGGGAGGCACCGGGGAGCTGTTTTTT	CASSPGLAGGTGELFF
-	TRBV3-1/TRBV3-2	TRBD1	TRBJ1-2	TGTGCCAGCAGCCAAGATTGGCAGGGGGAATGGTATGGCTACACCTTC	CASSQDWQGEWYGYTF
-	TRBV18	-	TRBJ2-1	TGTGCCAGCTCACCACCGTCCGCGGGCTACAATGAGCAGTTCTTC	CASSPPSAGYNEQFF
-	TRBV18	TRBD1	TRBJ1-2	TGTGCCAGCTCAGTACTCCGGGCGGGACAGACAGAGATCCCTAACTATGGCTACACCTTC	CASSVLRAGQTEIPNYGYTF
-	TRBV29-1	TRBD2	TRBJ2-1	TGCAGCGTTGAAGAGGTGGGGGGGGATGAGCAGTTCTTC	CSVEEVGGDEQFF
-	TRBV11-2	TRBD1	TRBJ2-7	TGTGCCAGCAGCCTCGACAGGGTTGACCGTGGCGAGCAGTACTTC	CASSLDRVDRGEQYF
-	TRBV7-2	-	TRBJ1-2	TGTGCCAGCAGCTTAGACAGGGACCATGGCTACACCTTC	CASSLDRDHGYTF
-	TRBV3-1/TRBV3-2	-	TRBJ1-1	TGTGCCAGCAGCCCGAGGGAGGGCCAAGCTTTCTTT	CASSPREGQAFF
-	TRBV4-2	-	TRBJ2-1	TGTGCCAGCAGCCAAGTGGTAGGACAGAACAATGAGCAGTTCTTC	CASSQVVGQNNEQFF
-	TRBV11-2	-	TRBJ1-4	TGTGCCAGCAGCGCCGACCGGGAGGGTGAAAAACTGTTTTTT	CASSADREGEKLFF
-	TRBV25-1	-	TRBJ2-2	TGTGCCAGCAGCAGACACCCGGGGACCGGGGAGCTGTTTTTT	CASSRHPGTGELFF
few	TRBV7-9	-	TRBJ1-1	TGTGCCAGCAGCGAGGGCATTGAAGCTTTCTTT	CASSEGIEAFF
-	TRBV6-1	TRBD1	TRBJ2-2	TGTGCCAGCAGTGAATGGCAGGGGGCCATCGGGGAGCTGTTTTTT	CASSEWQGAIGELFF
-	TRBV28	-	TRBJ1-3	TGTGCCAGCAGTTTAGGGGGAGCAATAGGCTCTGGAAACACCATATATTTT	CASSLGGAIGSGNTIYF
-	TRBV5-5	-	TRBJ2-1	TGTGCCAGCAGCTGGCGAACAACAGGGACTCCCTACAATGAGCAGTTCTTC	CASSWRTTGTPYNEQFF
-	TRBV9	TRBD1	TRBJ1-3	TGTGCCAGCAGCGTAGAGGTTGACAGGGCGCTCTCTGGAAACACCATATATTTT	CASSVEVDRALSGNTIYF
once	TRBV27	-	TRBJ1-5	TGTGCCAGCAGTTTAACCTCGAGCAATCAGCCCCAGCATTTT	CASSLTSSNQPQHF
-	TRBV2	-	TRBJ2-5	TGTGCCAGCAGTGTCTCAGTTCAAGAGACCCAGTACTTC	CASSVSVQETQYF
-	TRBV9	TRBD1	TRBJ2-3	TGTGCCAGCACCAGGGGGAGCACAGATACGCAGTATTTT	CASTRGSTDTQYF
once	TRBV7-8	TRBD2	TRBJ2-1	TGTGCCAGCAGCCTTGGACTAGCGAATGAGCAGTTCTTC	CASSLGLANEQFF
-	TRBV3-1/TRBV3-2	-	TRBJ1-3	TGTGCCAGCAGCCAAGGGGGCCCGGTGGGCTCCTCTGGAAACACCATATATTTT	CASSQGGPVGSSGNTIYF
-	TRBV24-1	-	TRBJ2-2	TGTGCCACCAGTGACCTGAACAGCAAAGGGGGCACCGGGGAGCTGTTTTTT	CATSDLNSKGGTGELFF
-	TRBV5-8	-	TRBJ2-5	TGTGCCAGCAGCTTGGGGGGTGGGGCCCACGGCGAGACCCAGTACTTC	CASSLGGGAHGETQYF
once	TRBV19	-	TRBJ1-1	TGTGCCAGTAGTGACCGTGGGGTGAACACTGAAGCTTTCTTT	CASSDRGVNTEAFF
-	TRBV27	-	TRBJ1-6	TGTGCCAGCACCTGGGGGGGCGGAGGCCATAATTCACCCCTCCACTTT	CASTWGGGGHNSPLHF
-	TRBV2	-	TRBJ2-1	TGTGCCAGCAGTGCAGAGGCAGGGCACTACAATGAGCAGTTCTTC	CASSAEAGHYNEQFF
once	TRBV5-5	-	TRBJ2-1	TGTGCCAGCAGCTTGGGACTACCCTACAATGAGCAGTTCTTC	CASSLGLPYNEQFF
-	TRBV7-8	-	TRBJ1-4	TGTGCCAGCAGCACGGGGGGGGGCCATGAAAAACTGTTTTTT	CASSTGGGHEKLFF
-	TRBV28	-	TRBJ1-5	TGTGCCAGCAGTCCTTTTGATCAGCCCCAGCATTTT	CASSPFDQPQHF
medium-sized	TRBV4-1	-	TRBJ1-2	TGCGCCAGCAGCCAAGACCGGGATGGAGGGGTAGGCTACACCTTC	CASSQDRDGGVGYTF
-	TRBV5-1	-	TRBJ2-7	TGCGCCAGCAGCCAGGACAGATACTCCTACGAGCAGTACTTC	CASSQDRYSYEQYF
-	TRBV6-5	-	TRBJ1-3	TGTGCCACCAAACAAACACCGAGCTCTGGAAACACCATATATTTT	CATKQTPSSGNTIYF
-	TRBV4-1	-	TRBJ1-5	TGCGCCAGCAGCCAAGGCGGTTTCCGCAATCAGCCCCAGCATTTT	CASSQGGFRNQPQHF
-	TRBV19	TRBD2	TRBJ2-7	TGTGCCAGTAGTCCCCCCCCGGGACTAGCAAGGGAGCAGTACTTC	CASSPPPGLAREQYF
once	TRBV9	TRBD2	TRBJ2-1	TGTGCCAGCAGCACCGGGACTAGCGGGGTTTCCTACAATGAGCAGTTCTTC	CASSTGTSGVSYNEQFF
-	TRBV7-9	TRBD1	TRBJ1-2	TGTGCCAGCAGCTTAGTAACAGGGGGCTATGGCTACACCTTC	CASSLVTGGYGYTF
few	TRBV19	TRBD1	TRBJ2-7	TGTGCCAGCCAAGGGACAGGGATCTACGAGCAGTACTTC	CASQGTGIYEQYF
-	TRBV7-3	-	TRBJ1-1	TGTGCCAGCAGCTTAAACAGGAACACTGAAGCTTTCTTT	CASSLNRNTEAFF
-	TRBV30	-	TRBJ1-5	TGTGCCTGGAGTGCCCGACAGTTCCCCTCGGGGCAGCCCCAGCATTTT	CAWSARQFPSGQPQHF
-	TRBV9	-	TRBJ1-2	TGTGCCAGCAGCGGCTCCCATGATTATGGCTACACCTTC	CASSGSHDYGYTF
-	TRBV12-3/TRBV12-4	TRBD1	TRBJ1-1	TGTGCCAGCAGTTTAACAGACAGGGGGATAGCTTTCTTT	CASSLTDRGIAFF